This record looks at one TCR beta chain sequence and its context. This sample was taken from a study of blood T cell repertoires in COVID-19. The V gene's germline CDR1 is MDHEN and CDR2 SYDVKM. This CDR3 is 18 amino acids long. V shed 4 bases, J shed 4 bases, and the junction held 15 bases outside the gene matches. The authors' processing: Amplification from reference gene primers served as the basis for estimated nucleated cell counts. Method: immunoSEQ multiplex PCR; TCRdb's copy keeps in-frame clones and lacks some. For V, J and clone size, that table is used; D and trimming come from the DNA. The sample contains about 120,000 clones, approximately 81% of which appear only once.

The receptor was derived from a man aged 45-65 years with acute or convalescent COVID-19. The chain employs TRBV28 and TRBJ1-3; TRBD1 matches 8 bases. Sequencing used peripheral blood. CDR3 coding DNA: TGTGCCAGCAGTTCATCATCCAGGGGGCAAATCTCCGGAAACACCATATATTTT. Translation: CASSSSSRGQISGNTIYF.